The rows below give T cell receptor beta chains drawn from one sample of a study of blood T cell repertoires in COVID-19. The protocol was immunoSEQ multiplex PCR, while the TCRdb copy is restricted to in-frame clones and leaves out a portion. The table shows around 150,000 clones, with approximately 86% occurring only once. Sequencing input: peripheral blood. The receptors were sampled from a man between 60 and 75 years old with acute or convalescent COVID-19. Each CDR3 is given with its conserved first and last residue. A D gene is named only where the DNA matches it firmly. Only some rows state a clone size, as once, few, many or a class for expanded clones.

abundance	v_gene	j_gene	d_gene	CDR3aa	CDR3nt
NA	TRBV28	TRBJ1-1	TRBD1	CASSPGQGAEAFF	TGTGCCAGCAGCCCAGGACAGGGCGCTGAAGCTTTCTTT
NA	TRBV29-1	TRBJ1-1	NA	CSVGTLRGNTEAFF	TGCAGCGTTGGGACCCTCAGGGGGAACACTGAAGCTTTCTTT
NA	TRBV18	TRBJ2-1	TRBD1	CASSLGQDNEQFF	TGTGCCAGCTCACTAGGACAGGACAATGAGCAGTTCTTC
NA	TRBV28	TRBJ2-7	TRBD2	CASSFPVLAGTYEQYF	TGTGCCAGCAGTTTCCCCGTGCTAGCGGGAACATACGAGCAGTACTTC
NA	TRBV28	TRBJ2-1	NA	CASSLRGGEQFF	TGTGCCAGCAGTTTACGGGGAGGTGAGCAGTTCTTC
NA	TRBV5-1	TRBJ2-2	TRBD2	CASSFGLAGGHGELFF	TGCGCCAGCAGCTTCGGACTAGCGGGAGGTCACGGGGAGCTGTTTTTT
once	TRBV27	TRBJ2-2	NA	CASSLRRDDTGELFF	TGTGCCAGCAGTTTACGGCGGGACGACACCGGGGAGCTGTTTTTT
NA	TRBV9	TRBJ2-3	NA	CASSPSPNLSDTQYF	TGTGCCAGCAGCCCCAGTCCGAATTTGTCAGATACGCAGTATTTT
NA	TRBV19	TRBJ1-6	NA	CASCPTANSPLHF	TGTGCCAGTTGCCCCACAGCCAATTCACCCCTCCACTTT
NA	TRBV19	TRBJ2-3	NA	CASSSAGDTQYF	TGTGCCAGTAGTTCGGCAGGGGATACGCAGTATTTT
NA	TRBV3-1/TRBV3-2	TRBJ1-2	TRBD1	CASSPGTGVSYTF	TGTGCCAGCAGCCCCGGGACAGGGGTTTCCTACACCTTC
NA	TRBV28	TRBJ2-2	TRBD1	CACQGVNTGELFF	TGTGCCTGCCAGGGGGTGAACACCGGGGAGCTGTTTTTT
NA	TRBV3-1/TRBV3-2	TRBJ2-1	TRBD2	CASSQAGRAAAREQFF	TGTGCCAGCAGCCAAGCGGGGAGGGCCGCCGCAAGAGAGCAGTTCTTC
NA	TRBV27	TRBJ1-5	NA	CASKGTGQSNQPQHF	TGTGCCAGCAAGGGAACTGGACAGAGCAATCAGCCCCAGCATTTT
NA	TRBV9	TRBJ2-1	NA	CASSEYTPPIEQFF	TGTGCCAGCAGCGAGTACACACCCCCCATTGAGCAGTTCTTC
NA	TRBV9	TRBJ2-1	TRBD2	CASSVEGGYNEQFF	TGTGCCAGCAGCGTAGAGGGAGGGTACAATGAGCAGTTCTTC
many	TRBV12-5	TRBJ1-1	TRBD1	CASGWTGTTEAFF	TGTGCTAGTGGTTGGACAGGGACCACTGAAGCTTTCTTT
NA	TRBV11-2	TRBJ2-7	TRBD2	CASSRSPTSGQPYEQYF	TGTGCCAGCAGCCGCTCGCCGACTAGCGGACAACCCTACGAGCAGTACTTC
NA	TRBV28	TRBJ2-5	NA	CATGGGAIETQYF	TGTGCCACCGGAGGGGGGGCCATCGAGACCCAGTACTTC
NA	TRBV19	TRBJ2-2	NA	CASSIVGGNTGELFF	TGTGCCAGTAGTATTGTGGGAGGGAACACCGGGGAGCTGTTTTTT
NA	TRBV28	TRBJ2-6	NA	CASSSTVSGANVLTF	TGTGCCAGCAGCTCGACAGTCTCTGGGGCCAACGTCCTGACTTTC
NA	TRBV30	TRBJ2-5	TRBD1	CALDRGREETQYF	TGTGCCTTAGACAGGGGTCGAGAAGAGACCCAGTACTTC
NA	TRBV19	TRBJ2-7	NA	CASSSQGGPSPYEQYF	TGTGCCAGTAGTTCCCAAGGGGGACCCTCACCCTACGAGCAGTACTTC
NA	TRBV28	TRBJ2-7	TRBD1	CASSLSQGVEQYF	TGTGCCAGCAGTTTATCACAGGGGGTCGAGCAGTACTTC
NA	TRBV29-1	TRBJ1-2	NA	CSVDRDYGYTF	TGCAGCGTTGACAGGGATTATGGCTACACCTTC
NA	TRBV6-5	TRBJ1-1	NA	CASSYSSVTEAFF	TGTGCCAGCAGTTACTCGAGCGTCACTGAAGCTTTCTTT
NA	TRBV6-2/TRBV6-3	TRBJ2-7	TRBD1	CASSYRRDRAYEQYF	TGTGCCAGCAGTTACCGGCGTGACAGGGCTTACGAGCAGTACTTC
NA	TRBV27	TRBJ1-6	NA	CASSLYRDSPLHF	TGTGCCAGCAGTTTATACCGGGATTCACCCCTCCACTTT
NA	TRBV10-3	TRBJ1-3	NA	CALQEAGGNTIYF	TGTGCCTTACAAGAGGCGGGAGGAAACACCATATATTTT
NA	TRBV23-1	TRBJ1-2	NA	CASSQSGTFFGVMGTAF	TGCGCCAGCAGTCAATCAGGGACATTTTTCGGGGTAATGGGTACGGCCTTC
NA	TRBV4-1	TRBJ1-5	NA	CASSPRGGGGQPQHF	TGCGCCAGCAGCCCAAGAGGGGGGGGAGGCCAGCCCCAGCATTTT
many	TRBV24-1	TRBJ1-5	NA	CATVLDQHF	TGTGCCACTGTGCTAGACCAGCATTTT
NA	TRBV4-2	TRBJ2-2	TRBD2	CASSQGLAANTGELFF	TGTGCCAGCAGCCAAGGACTAGCGGCGAACACCGGGGAGCTGTTTTTT
NA	TRBV13	TRBJ1-4	TRBD1	CASSLRRLMGQGGEKLFF	TGTGCCAGCAGCTTACGGCGCTTAATGGGACAGGGTGGTGAAAAACTGTTTTTT
NA	TRBV28	TRBJ1-3	NA	CASSLLIGNTIYF	TGTGCCAGCAGCCTCCTTATTGGAAACACCATATATTTT
NA	TRBV20-1	TRBJ2-1	TRBD2	CSASWDTSGLLGQFF	TGCAGTGCTAGTTGGGATACTAGCGGGCTATTAGGGCAGTTCTTC
NA	TRBV12-3/TRBV12-4	TRBJ2-1	NA	CASSLGWSGEQFF	TGTGCCAGCAGTTTGGGCTGGAGCGGTGAGCAGTTCTTC
NA	TRBV28	TRBJ2-7	TRBD1	CASRPPRQGSPYEQYF	TGTGCCAGCAGACCTCCCAGACAGGGGTCTCCCTACGAGCAGTACTTC
NA	TRBV7-9	TRBJ2-1	TRBD2	CASCRGSGRAINEQFF	TGTGCCAGCTGCCGAGGTAGCGGGAGGGCCATCAATGAGCAGTTCTTC
NA	TRBV6-6	TRBJ2-7	TRBD2	CASSYPSGSGSHEQYF	TGTGCCAGCAGTTACCCGTCGGGTAGCGGGAGCCACGAGCAGTACTTC
NA	TRBV28	TRBJ2-1	NA	CASMTSRGHEQFF	TGTGCCAGCATGACTAGTCGGGGACATGAGCAGTTCTTC
NA	TRBV4-2	TRBJ2-3	TRBD2	CASSPGTSGSADTQYF	TGTGCCAGCAGCCCGGGGACTAGCGGGAGCGCAGATACGCAGTATTTT
few	TRBV28	TRBJ2-2	TRBD2	CASGRLAGANTGELFF	TGTGCCAGCGGGCGGCTAGCGGGAGCGAACACCGGGGAGCTGTTTTTT
NA	TRBV19	TRBJ2-2	NA	CASSIGTSTGELFF	TGTGCCAGTAGTATAGGAACTAGCACCGGGGAGCTGTTTTTT
NA	TRBV28	TRBJ1-6	NA	CASSARGRAEVPLHF	TGTGCCAGCAGTGCTCGGGGTCGGGCCGAGGTACCCCTCCACTTT
NA	TRBV2	TRBJ2-2	TRBD1	CASRPGQGAGTGELFF	TGTGCCAGCAGGCCTGGACAGGGGGCAGGCACCGGGGAGCTGTTTTTT
NA	TRBV4-1	TRBJ2-3	NA	CASSQPPGRGASSTDTQYF	TGCGCCAGCAGCCAACCCCCTGGCAGGGGGGCATCTAGCACAGATACGCAGTATTTT
NA	TRBV4-1	TRBJ2-2	TRBD1	CASSLRQGASTGELFF	TGCGCCAGCAGCCTCCGACAGGGGGCGAGCACCGGGGAGCTGTTTTTT
NA	TRBV3-1/TRBV3-2	TRBJ1-1	NA	CASSQVAQGRTEAFF	TGTGCCAGCAGCCAAGTTGCCCAGGGGCGGACTGAAGCTTTCTTT
once	TRBV27	TRBJ1-2	NA	CASSLAGLPYTF	TGTGCCAGCAGTTTAGCAGGTTTACCCTACACCTTC
NA	TRBV4-1	TRBJ2-1	TRBD2	CASSRPLAGMGEQFF	TGCGCCAGCAGCCGGCCCCTAGCGGGAATGGGTGAGCAGTTCTTC
NA	TRBV7-2	TRBJ2-5	TRBD2	CASTPKGLAGQETQYF	TGTGCCAGCACCCCTAAGGGGCTAGCGGGCCAAGAGACCCAGTACTTC
NA	TRBV4-1	TRBJ1-4	TRBD1	CASSPDRVANEKLFF	TGCGCCAGCAGCCCCGACAGGGTGGCTAATGAAAAACTGTTTTTT
NA	TRBV27	TRBJ1-1	NA	CASSSQRNTEAFF	TGTGCCAGCAGTTCGCAGCGTAACACTGAAGCTTTCTTT
NA	TRBV7-3	TRBJ2-3	NA	CASSLMPRVSDTQYF	TGTGCCAGCAGCTTAATGCCCAGGGTCTCAGATACGCAGTATTTT
NA	TRBV20-1	TRBJ2-1	TRBD1	CSAGTGGGQFF	TGCAGTGCGGGTACAGGGGGCGGACAGTTCTTC
NA	TRBV7-3	TRBJ2-2	TRBD2	CASSLGGGKTGELFF	TGTGCCAGCAGCTTAGGCGGGGGGAAGACCGGGGAGCTGTTTTTT
NA	TRBV10-2	TRBJ1-5	NA	CASSEGGWGNQPQHF	TGCGCCAGCAGTGAAGGGGGTTGGGGCAATCAGCCCCAGCATTTT
few	TRBV10-3	TRBJ2-1	TRBD2	CAISETSGRSNEQFF	TGTGCCATCAGTGAGACTAGCGGGAGATCAAATGAGCAGTTCTTC
NA	TRBV7-3	TRBJ2-2	TRBD2	CASSPQGLATGELFF	TGTGCCAGCAGCCCTCAGGGACTAGCTACCGGGGAGCTGTTTTTT